These T cell receptor beta chains were read from a single sample in a study of blood T cell repertoires in COVID-19. The method was immunoSEQ multiplex PCR; TCRdb's version includes in-frame clones alone and lacks a portion of them. The profile shows under 300,000 clones, roughly nine tenths of them singletons. The sample was PBMCs or T cells enriched from blood (not recorded which). The receptors stem from a woman between 18 and 29 years old who had recovered from COVID-19. Each CDR3 is given with its conserved first and last residue. D genes are given only for firm matches. A clone size is listed for some rows: how often the clone was seen (once, few, many), or a class if it is expanded.

TRBJ2-3 TRBD1 NA TRBV18 TGTGCCAGCTCACCGGGACAGGGGCGCGCAGATACGCAGTATTTT CASSPGQGRADTQYF
TRBJ1-4 NA NA TRBV16 TGTGCCAGCAGCCAATTCGCAGGGACTAATGAAAAACTGTTTTTT CASSQFAGTNEKLFF
TRBJ2-6 NA NA TRBV24-1 TGTGCCACCAGTGATTACAGTCCTGGCGGGGCCAACGTCCTGACTTTC CATSDYSPGGANVLTF
TRBJ2-7 NA once TRBV5-6 TGTGCCAGCAGCTTGGTCATAGGCAGGGGCGAGCAGTACTTC CASSLVIGRGEQYF
TRBJ1-1 NA NA TRBV19 TGTGCCAGTAGTATAGTCCGGGGGGACACTGAAGCTTTCTTT CASSIVRGDTEAFF
TRBJ2-3 TRBD2 NA TRBV5-4 TGTGCCAGCAGCCTAGGACTAGCTGACCCGATAGTGTATTTT CASSLGLADPIVYF
TRBJ1-2 NA once TRBV28 TGTGCCAGCAGGTATCCTGGGCAGGGTTCTGGCTACACCTTC CASRYPGQGSGYTF
TRBJ1-1 NA NA TRBV18 TGTGCCAGCTCCCCCACGAACCCGGGGGACACTGAAGCTTTCTTT CASSPTNPGDTEAFF
TRBJ2-2 NA NA TRBV4-2 TGTGCCAGCAGCCAAGGACAGGACAGTCTTGAGGAGCTGTTTTTT CASSQGQDSLEELFF
TRBJ1-2 NA NA TRBV9 TGTGCCAGCAGCGACCCATCGACAGGCTCTAACTATGGCTACACCTTC CASSDPSTGSNYGYTF
TRBJ2-7 TRBD1 NA TRBV5-1 TGCGCCAGCACCCCCGGGACAGGGAGCTACGAGCAGTACTTC CASTPGTGSYEQYF
TRBJ1-1 TRBD1 NA TRBV2 TGTGCCAGCAGTGATGAGGGACAGGGGTACACTGAAGCTTTCTTT CASSDEGQGYTEAFF
TRBJ1-2 NA NA TRBV27 TGTGCCAGCTCGATAGGAGAGGGTGACCCCTATGGCTACACCTTC CASSIGEGDPYGYTF
TRBJ2-1 TRBD2 NA TRBV7-9 TGTGCCAGCAGAGAAGGCCTAGCGGGGTTTTACAATGAGCAGTTCTTC CASREGLAGFYNEQFF
TRBJ2-1 NA NA TRBV7-6 TGTGCCAGCAGCTTAGGTTTGCCACAGGGAAACAATGAGCAGTTCTTC CASSLGLPQGNNEQFF
TRBJ1-5 NA NA TRBV4-2 TGTGCCAGCAGCCCGGGGAGGGACCAGCCCCAGCATTTT CASSPGRDQPQHF
TRBJ2-1 TRBD2 NA TRBV9 TGTGCCAGCAGCCGAGGGCCAGCGGGGGCCACCTGGGCCAATGAGCAGTTCTTC CASSRGPAGATWANEQFF
TRBJ1-6 NA NA TRBV27 TGTGCCAGCAGTACTGAGAGTCCCTTATCACCCCTCCACTTT CASSTESPLSPLHF
TRBJ2-7 NA NA TRBV5-1 TGCGCCAGCAGCCCCACGAGCTCCTACGAGCAGTACTTC CASSPTSSYEQYF
TRBJ2-7 NA NA TRBV18 TGTGCCAGCTCACCCCCAGAACCCTACGAGCAGTACTTC CASSPPEPYEQYF
TRBJ2-1 TRBD2 NA TRBV7-6 TGTGCCAGCAGCCCTAGCGGGGGGAGCTCCTACAATGAGCAGTTCTTC CASSPSGGSSYNEQFF
TRBJ2-3 TRBD2 NA TRBV3-1/TRBV3-2 TGTGCCAGCAGCCAAGATATTAGCGGGAAGGGAGATACGCAGTATTTT CASSQDISGKGDTQYF
TRBJ2-3 NA NA TRBV9 TGTGCCAGCAGCGCGACAGTTAGCACAGATACGCAGTATTTT CASSATVSTDTQYF
TRBJ1-2 NA NA TRBV6-1 TGTGCCAGCAGTGAAGTTGTGTCAGGGCTAGTGACTAACTATGGCTACACCTTC CASSEVVSGLVTNYGYTF
TRBJ2-5 NA NA TRBV6-5 TGTGCCAGCAGCGTACACAACAGGGTTGAGACCCAGTACTTC CASSVHNRVETQYF
TRBJ1-5 NA NA TRBV6-1 TGTGCCAGCAGTGAAAGGGGGAGATGGCAGCCCCAGCATTTT CASSERGRWQPQHF
TRBJ1-4 TRBD1 NA TRBV5-1 TGCGCCAGCAGCCGGACAGGGGGCTGGGATGAAAAACTGTTTTTT CASSRTGGWDEKLFF
TRBJ1-2 NA NA TRBV7-3 TGTGCCAGCAGCCCCACCGCGGGGGTTGGCTATGGCTACACCTTC CASSPTAGVGYGYTF
TRBJ1-3 NA NA TRBV4-1 TGCGCCAGCAGCCGCGTGGTGATGGTCCCTGGAAACACCATATATTTT CASSRVVMVPGNTIYF
TRBJ2-7 NA few TRBV6-1 TGTGCCAGCAGTGATGGGCGGTGGGGGCTCCACGAGCAGTACTTC CASSDGRWGLHEQYF
TRBJ1-2 TRBD1 NA TRBV10-2 TGCGCCAGCCTGGGGACAGGGAGGATAGGTGGCTACACCTTC CASLGTGRIGGYTF
TRBJ2-6 NA NA TRBV27 TGTGCCAGCAGCCTCTCTGGGGCCAACGTCCTGACTTTC CASSLSGANVLTF
TRBJ1-5 TRBD1 NA TRBV30 TGTGCCTGGAGTGCGGGACAGGGGAATCAGCCCCAGCATTTT CAWSAGQGNQPQHF
TRBJ2-2 TRBD2 NA TRBV7-9 TGTGCCAGCAGCTTAAGACTAGCGGGAAATACCGGGGAGCTGTTTTTT CASSLRLAGNTGELFF
TRBJ2-7 NA NA TRBV11-1 TGTGCCAGCAGCTTAGTAGAGGGGAGGACCTACGAGCAGTACTTC CASSLVEGRTYEQYF
TRBJ1-2 TRBD1 NA TRBV7-9 TGTGCCAGCAGCCGGGGGACAGGGAACTATGGCTACACCTTC CASSRGTGNYGYTF
TRBJ2-5 NA NA TRBV11-3 TGTGCCAGCAGCTCGGGAGACTCTCGCCCGGTGGGGGAGACCCAGTACTTC CASSSGDSRPVGETQYF
TRBJ1-1 NA NA TRBV14 TGTGCCAGCAGCCAAGAGGGATACAGGACTGAAGCTTTCTTT CASSQEGYRTEAFF
TRBJ2-7 TRBD1 once TRBV3-1/TRBV3-2 TGTGCCAGCAGCCGCACAGGGGGAGATGTGTCCTACGAGCAGTACTTC CASSRTGGDVSYEQYF
TRBJ1-5 TRBD1 once TRBV5-1 TGCGCCAGCAGCCTAACAGGGGAGCAGCCCCAGCATTTT CASSLTGEQPQHF
TRBJ1-3 NA NA TRBV11-2 TGTGCCAGCAGCTTTTCAGGCCTCTCTGGAAACACCATATATTTT CASSFSGLSGNTIYF
TRBJ1-6 TRBD1 NA TRBV7-9 TGTGCCAGCAGCTTAGCCACAGGGGGTGGTAATTCACCCCTCCACTTT CASSLATGGGNSPLHF
TRBJ1-2 NA NA TRBV11-2 TGTGCCAGCAGCTTAGCGGAGGGAGGCTACACCTTC CASSLAEGGYTF
TRBJ2-1 NA once TRBV24-1 TGTGCCACCAGTGATGCTACAGGTAGCTCCTACAATGAGCAGTTCTTC CATSDATGSSYNEQFF
TRBJ1-2 TRBD1 NA TRBV2 TGTGCCAGCAGTGGACAGGGAATCTTCTATGGCTACACCTTC CASSGQGIFYGYTF
TRBJ1-5 TRBD1 NA TRBV28 TGTGCCAGCAGCGGCCACAGGGGACAAAGCAATCAGCCCCAGCATTTT CASSGHRGQSNQPQHF
TRBJ1-1 NA once TRBV5-6 TGTGCCAGCAGCTTAATCGCAGGCATGAACACTGAAGCTTTCTTT CASSLIAGMNTEAFF
TRBJ1-2 TRBD1 NA TRBV7-9 TGTGCCAGCAGCAGAGGACAGGGCGTCTATGGCTACACCTTC CASSRGQGVYGYTF
TRBJ1-2 NA NA TRBV3-1/TRBV3-2 TGTGCCAGCAGCCAAGGGACAGCGACTAACTATGGCTACACCTTC CASSQGTATNYGYTF
TRBJ2-1 TRBD2 NA TRBV9 TGTGCCAGCAGCGCGGGGGGGCCCTACAATGAGCAGTTCTTC CASSAGGPYNEQFF
TRBJ1-1 NA NA TRBV12-3/TRBV12-4 TGTGCCAGCAGTTTAGGGGCAGGCACTGAAGCTTTCTTT CASSLGAGTEAFF
TRBJ2-1 TRBD2 NA TRBV10-2 TGCGCCAGCAGTGATCGGCGGGGGGCGGCATACAATGAGCAGTTCTTC CASSDRRGAAYNEQFF
TRBJ1-5 NA NA TRBV23-1 TGCGCCAGCAGTCCTCGGTTAAGCAATCAGCCCCAGCATTTT CASSPRLSNQPQHF